This TCR beta chain was recovered during a study of beta chain features in type 1 diabetes. Worth noting for this clone: Its antigen is unidentified.

General study results and limits: In all four CD4+ subsets, TCRB CDR3 length was significantly, moderately reduced in type 1 diabetes. PCR might favor shorter templates, equally in patients and controls. No resolution was reached here on whether HLA type influences TCRB rearrangement.

Expressed TCRB transcripts were sequenced because the isolated RNA had all been reverse transcribed beforehand. Repertoires were generated with immunoSEQ multiplex PCR, while TCRdb's copy carries only in-frame clones and drops some. This sample has 300,000 to 450,000 clones; about 12% occur once, and the top ten carry approximately 0.01%. From germline, CDR1 is SGHTA and CDR2 FQGNSA. Germline trimming cut 5 bases from V and 10 bases from J; bases unmatched to any gene: 7. The length of the CDR3 is 14 residues. The TCR originated in a young woman with type 1 diabetes. Sequencing was carried out using naive CD4+ T cells from blood. This sequence joins TRBV7-2 and TRBJ2-1; 11 nucleotides align to TRBD1. The CDR3 nucleotides are TGTGCCAGCAGCCCCGGACAGGGGGCATTCGAGCAGTTCTTC. Translation: CASSPGQGAFEQFF.